The clone carrying this T cell receptor beta chain has more than one count but fewer than ten. Its antigen is as yet unknown. The same CDR3 also results from other DNA sequences found in this sample. Some clones are missing from TCRdb's copy, which holds only in-frame ones; the method was immunoSEQ multiplex PCR. The repertoire includes some 66,000 clones, over 80% of them detected once, and roughly 4% sits in the top ten. Treatment of patients with chemo-refractory metastatic non-small-cell lung cancer consisted of focal radiation plus CTLA-4 blockade with ipilimumab. The data belong to a study of radiotherapy plus CTLA-4 blockade in lung cancer. Whole-study context: Objective responses were observed in about 17% of patients, and disease control was achieved by roughly 30%. Whole-study findings and limits: TCR clones from tumors expanded in blood after radiotherapy plus ipilimumab. Together with interferon-beta, which increased in serum after radiation, early dynamic changes in blood T cell clones were reportedly the best predictors of response.

Sequenced material: peripheral blood, taken from a patient treated with radiotherapy plus ipilimumab. This TCR was sampled from a human donor with non-small cell lung cancer who had a partial response to radiotherapy plus ipilimumab.

CDR3 residues: CASSEVRSTEAFF. CDR3 nucleotide sequence: TGTGCCAGCAGTGAAGTGAGGAGCACTGAAGCTTTCTTT. The J gene is TRBJ1-1, the V gene TRBV6-1; D gene uncertain. Germline V gene sequence: CDR1 MNHNS, CDR2 SASEGT. Deletions cut 1 base from V and 4 bases from J, with 7 bases between. CDR3 length equals 13 residues.